The 9 T cell receptor beta chains given below trace back to one sample, sequenced in a study of blood T cell repertoires in COVID-19. Measured with immunoSEQ multiplex PCR; TCRdb has only the in-frame clones, and not every one. Of some 210,000 clones listed, over 80% were seen once; the top ten hold 10%. Sequenced: PBMCs or T cells enriched from blood (not recorded which). These TCRs come from a man younger than 30 with acute COVID-19.

The chain joins TRBV2 to TRBJ2-2, with TRBD1 matching over 11 bases. The CDR3 totals 15 residues. The J segment lost 6 bases and the V segment lost 6 bases, leaving 6 bases of the junction unmatched. Germline CDR1 is SNHLY and CDR2 is FYNNEI. CDR3 sequence reads: CASRRGQGVAGELFF. As DNA, the CDR3 is TGTGCCAGCAGGCGGGGACAGGGGGTTGCCGGGGAGCTGTTTTTT.

In regard to this clone: Other DNA sequences from this sample encode an identical CDR3 as well. The chain employs TRBV18 and TRBJ2-7; 7 bases are shared with TRBD1. The CDR3 totals 14 residues. V was pared by 3 bases and J by 0 bases, with 2 bases of the junction left unmatched. Germline V gene sequence: CDR1 KGHSH, CDR2 LQKENI. CDR3 loop: CASSPGTASYEQYF. The DNA of the CDR3 is TGTGCCAGCTCACCTGGGACAGCCTCCTACGAGCAGTACTTC.

V usage is TRBV5-6 and J usage is TRBJ1-1, with D unclear. CDR1 is SGHDT and CDR2 is YYEEEE in the germline V gene. This CDR3 spans 14 amino acids. Trimming pared 0 bases from V and 1 base from J, leaving 7 bases between. CDR3 sequence reads: CASSLGPKNTEAFF. In nucleotides, the CDR3 is TGTGCCAGCAGCTTGGGGCCGAAGAACACTGAAGCTTTCTTT. The whole variable domain, filled in from reference TRBV5-6 and TRBJ1-1, reads DAGVTQSPTHLIKTRGQQVTLRCSPKSGHDTVSWYQQALGQGPQFIFQYYEEEERQRGNFPDRFSGHQFPNYSSELNVNALLLGDSALYLCASSLGPKNTEAFFGQGTRLTVV.

The chain combines TRBV30 with TRBJ2-7, with 12 nucleotides matching TRBD2. The CDR3 spans 14 residues. The germline V gene has CDR1 GTSNPN and CDR2 SVGIG (reference sequence). V lost 4 bases, J lost 4 bases, and 5 bases stayed unmatched. CDR3 coding DNA: TGTGCCTGGAATCCCGGGACTAGCGGGTACGAGCAGTACTTC. This sequence encodes CAWNPGTSGYEQYF.

The genes are TRBV6-5 and TRBJ1-6; D unresolved. Germline CDR1 MNHEY, CDR2 SVGAGI. The CDR3 sequence is 15 residues long. V lost 6 bases, J lost 6 bases, and 15 bases lay in between. CDR3 region: CASRSSSTLNSPLHF. DNA of the CDR3: TGTGCCAGCAGAAGTAGCTCCACCCTTAATTCACCCCTCCACTTT.

The V and J genes are TRBV5-1 and TRBJ1-5; possible D gene TRBD1, 5 bases. The length of the CDR3 is 14 residues. Between the trimmed V and J ends, which lost 0 bases and 7 bases, there was a span of 11 bases. The germline V gene has CDR1 SGHRS and CDR2 YFSETQ. In DNA form, the CDR3 reads TGCGCCAGCAGCTTGGCTGGGGGGGAACAGCCCCAGCATTTT. Translated: CASSLAGGEQPQHF.

The rearrangement joins TRBV2 to TRBJ1-2; D unresolved. CDR3 size: 13 residues. V lost 2 bases and J lost 4, with 8 bases in between. Germline assignment: CDR1 SNHLY and CDR2 FYNNEI. The CDR3 DNA is TGTGCCAGCAGTGAAAGGACTCGCTATGGCTACACCTTC. Translation gives CASSERTRYGYTF.

The V and J genes are TRBV6-5 and TRBJ2-2, with D hard to call. CDR3 length equals 11 residues. Germline V gene data show CDR1 as MNHEY and CDR2 as SVGAGI. The CDR3 protein is CATLWPGELFF. CDR3 bases: TGTGCTACCCTCTGGCCCGGGGAGCTGTTTTTT.

The CDR3 region has the DNA TGCGCCAGCAGCCAAAGCCTAGGGACAGGGGCGGACGAGCAGTACTTC. This encodes CASSQSLGTGADEQYF. V usage is TRBV4-3 and J usage is TRBJ2-7, with TRBD1 matching over 10 bases. Losses at the gene ends were 2 bases for V and 5 bases for J; bases not matched to a gene: 9. In germline, CDR1 is LGHNA, CDR2 YSLEER. This CDR3 region has 16 residues.